This TCR beta chain was profiled in a study of OX40 agonist ivuxolimab in advanced cancers. Study information: People in dose escalation had one of these cancers: hepatocellular carcinoma, melanoma, renal cell or head and neck cancer. Overall study results and limits: CD8+ T cells averaged more expanded clones than CD4+. Still undetermined is the antigen specificity of the expanded peripheral T cells.

Sequencing was performed with immunoSEQ multiplex PCR; in TCRdb, only in-frame clones are kept and a portion is missing. The sample includes tens of thousands of clones, around 83% of them seen just once. Details on this clone: The antigen is unknown.

This CDR3 region has 16 residues. The germline gives CDR1 MDHEN, CDR2 SYDVKM. V was trimmed by 1 base and J by 5 bases, leaving 14 bases between them. This sequence joins TRBV28 and TRBJ1-4, with a possible D match to TRBD1 (6 bases). The sequenced sample was CD4+ or CD8+ T cells sorted from blood, obtained in a trial of the OX40 agonist ivuxolimab. The receptor's source is an adult with an advanced solid tumor such as melanoma, head and neck, liver or kidney cancer. CDR3 sequence: CASSLSAGAVNEKLFF. Here the CDR3 DNA reads TGTGCCAGCAGTTTATCGGCAGGGGCGGTGAATGAAAAACTGTTTTTT.